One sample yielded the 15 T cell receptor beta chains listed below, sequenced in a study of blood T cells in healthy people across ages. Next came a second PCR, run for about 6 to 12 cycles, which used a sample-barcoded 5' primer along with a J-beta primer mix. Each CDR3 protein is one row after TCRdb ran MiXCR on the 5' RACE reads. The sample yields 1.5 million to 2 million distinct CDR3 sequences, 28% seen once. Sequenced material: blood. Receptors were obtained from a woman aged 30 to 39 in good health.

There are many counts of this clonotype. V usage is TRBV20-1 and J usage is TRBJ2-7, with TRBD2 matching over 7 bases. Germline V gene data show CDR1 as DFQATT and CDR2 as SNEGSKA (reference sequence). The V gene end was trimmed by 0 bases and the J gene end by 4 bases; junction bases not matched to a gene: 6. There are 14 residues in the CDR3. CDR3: CSARDKASGYEQYF. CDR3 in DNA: TGCAGTGCTAGAGATAAGGCTAGCGGATACGAGCAGTACTTC.

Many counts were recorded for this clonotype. CDR3 bases: TGTGCCAGCAGTATAGGGACAGGGGGCAGCTACGAGCAGTACTTC. This sequence encodes CASSIGTGGSYEQYF. The chain uses TRBV27 and TRBJ2-7; TRBD1 agrees at 12 bases. Germline V gene lookup returns CDR1 MNHEY and CDR2 SMNVEV (reference sequence). This CDR3 has 15 residues. With V trimmed by 5 bases and J by 3 bases, 5 bases remained unmatched.

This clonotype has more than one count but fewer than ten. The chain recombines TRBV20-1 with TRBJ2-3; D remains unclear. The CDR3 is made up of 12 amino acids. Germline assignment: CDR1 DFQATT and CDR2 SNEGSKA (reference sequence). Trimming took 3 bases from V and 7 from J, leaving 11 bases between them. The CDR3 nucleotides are TGCAGTGCTAGGGCCGAAACCTATACGCAGTATTTT. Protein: CSARAETYTQYF.

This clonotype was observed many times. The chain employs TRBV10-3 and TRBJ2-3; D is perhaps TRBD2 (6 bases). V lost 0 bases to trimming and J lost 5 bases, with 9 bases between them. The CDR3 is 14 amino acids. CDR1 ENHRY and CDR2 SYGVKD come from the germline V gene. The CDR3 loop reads CAISESAGRDTQYF. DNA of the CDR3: TGTGCCATCAGTGAGTCCGCGGGAAGAGATACGCAGTATTTT.

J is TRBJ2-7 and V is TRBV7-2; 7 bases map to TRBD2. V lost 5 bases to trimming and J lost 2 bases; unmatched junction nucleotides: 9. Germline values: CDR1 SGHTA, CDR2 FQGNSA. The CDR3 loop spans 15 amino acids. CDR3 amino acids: CASSESGVNPYEQYF. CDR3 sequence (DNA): TGTGCCAGCAGCGAGAGCGGGGTCAATCCCTACGAGCAGTACTTC.

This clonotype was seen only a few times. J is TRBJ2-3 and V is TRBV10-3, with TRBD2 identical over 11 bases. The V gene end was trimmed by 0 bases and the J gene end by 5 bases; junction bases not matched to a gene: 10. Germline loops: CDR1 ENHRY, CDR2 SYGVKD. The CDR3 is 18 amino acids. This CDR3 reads CAISESPSSGGFKDTQYF. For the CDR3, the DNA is TGTGCCATCAGTGAGTCACCCTCTAGCGGGGGGTTTAAAGATACGCAGTATTTT.

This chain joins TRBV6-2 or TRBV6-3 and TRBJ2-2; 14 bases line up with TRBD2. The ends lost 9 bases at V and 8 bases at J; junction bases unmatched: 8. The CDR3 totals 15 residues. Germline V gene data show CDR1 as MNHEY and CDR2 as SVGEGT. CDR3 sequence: CARAGLAGGGGELFF. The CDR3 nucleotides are TGTGCCAGGGCCGGACTAGCGGGAGGAGGTGGGGAGCTGTTTTTT.

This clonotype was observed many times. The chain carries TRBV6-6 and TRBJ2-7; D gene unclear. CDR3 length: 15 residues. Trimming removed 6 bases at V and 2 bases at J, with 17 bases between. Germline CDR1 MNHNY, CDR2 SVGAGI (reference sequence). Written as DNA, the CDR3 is TGTGCCAGCAGCCGTAATTTAAGGGCAGCCTACGAGCAGTACTTC. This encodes CASSRNLRAAYEQYF.

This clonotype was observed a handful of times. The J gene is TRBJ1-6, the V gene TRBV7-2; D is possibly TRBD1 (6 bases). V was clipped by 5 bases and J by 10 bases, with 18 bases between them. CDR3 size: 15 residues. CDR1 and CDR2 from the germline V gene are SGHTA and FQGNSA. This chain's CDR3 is CASSTPGQSSSPLHF. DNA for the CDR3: TGTGCCAGCAGCACACCGGGACAAAGCAGCTCACCCCTCCACTTT.

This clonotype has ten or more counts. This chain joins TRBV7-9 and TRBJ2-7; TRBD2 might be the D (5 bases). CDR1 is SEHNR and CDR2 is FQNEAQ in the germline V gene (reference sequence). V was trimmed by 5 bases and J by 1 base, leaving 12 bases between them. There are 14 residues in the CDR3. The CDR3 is CASSPPDSSYEQYF. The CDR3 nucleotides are TGTGCCAGCAGCCCTCCGGACTCATCCTACGAGCAGTACTTC.

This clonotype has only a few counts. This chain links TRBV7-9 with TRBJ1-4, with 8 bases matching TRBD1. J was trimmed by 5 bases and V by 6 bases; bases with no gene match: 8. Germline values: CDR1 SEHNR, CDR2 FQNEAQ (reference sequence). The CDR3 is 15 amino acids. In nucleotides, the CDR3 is TGTGCCAGCAGACTGACAGGGGCTTTGAATGAAAAACTGTTTTTT. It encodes CASRLTGALNEKLFF. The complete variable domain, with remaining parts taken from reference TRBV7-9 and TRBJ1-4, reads DTGVSQNPRHKITKRGQNVTFRCDPISEHNRLYWYRQTLGQGPEFLTYFQNEAQLEKSRLLSDRFSAERPKGSFSTLEIQRTEQGDSAMYLCASRLTGALNEKLFFGSGTQLSVL.

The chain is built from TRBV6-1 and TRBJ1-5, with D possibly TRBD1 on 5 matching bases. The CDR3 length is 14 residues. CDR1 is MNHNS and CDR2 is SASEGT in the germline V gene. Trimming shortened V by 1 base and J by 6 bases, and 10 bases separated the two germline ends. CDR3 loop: CASSEELRGQPQHF. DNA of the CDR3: TGTGCCAGCAGTGAAGAATTGAGGGGTCAGCCCCAGCATTTT.

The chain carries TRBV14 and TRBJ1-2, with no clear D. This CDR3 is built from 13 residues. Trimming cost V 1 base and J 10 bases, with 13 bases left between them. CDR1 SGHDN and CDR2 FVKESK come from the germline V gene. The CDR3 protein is CASSQAVFPVYTF. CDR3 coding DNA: TGTGCCAGCAGCCAAGCGGTCTTCCCCGTCTACACCTTC.

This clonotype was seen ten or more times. CDR3 nucleotides: TGTGCCAGCAGAAGGGACAGGGGCCTCTACGAGCAGTACTTC. Protein: CASRRDRGLYEQYF. The chain links TRBV6-5 to TRBJ2-7; TRBD1 matches 10 bases. V dropped 6 bases and J dropped 3; count of bases not matched to a gene: 5. CDR1 is MNHEY, CDR2 SVGAGI, per germline. The CDR3 spans 14 residues.

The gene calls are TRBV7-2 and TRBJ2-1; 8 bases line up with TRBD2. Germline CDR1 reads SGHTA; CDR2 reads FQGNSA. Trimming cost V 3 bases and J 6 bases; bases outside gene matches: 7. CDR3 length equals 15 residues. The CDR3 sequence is CASSLVGAGANEQFF. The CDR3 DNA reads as TGTGCCAGCAGCTTGGTCGGAGCGGGGGCCAATGAGCAGTTCTTC.